These 22 T cell receptor beta chains were sequenced from one sample in a study of blood T cell repertoires in COVID-19. The assay was immunoSEQ multiplex PCR, and TCRdb's table has in-frame clones only and misses some. The sample contains around 300,000 clones, approximately 90% of which appear only once. Sequenced: PBMCs or T cells enriched from blood (not recorded which). These TCRs come from a woman between 35 and 50 years old who had recovered from COVID-19.

CDR3 DNA sequence: TGTGCCAGCAGTAAGAACGGACTAGTCGGCGAGCAGTACTTC. This encodes CASSKNGLVGEQYF. V and J are TRBV6-2 or TRBV6-3 and TRBJ2-7; 7 bases match TRBD2. V gave up 5 bases and J gave up 6 bases; unmatched junction bases: 10. The CDR3 spans 14 residues. CDR1 and CDR2 (germline): MNHEY, SVGEGT.

V is TRBV2 and J is TRBJ2-7; the match to TRBD2 covers 7 bases. This CDR3 has 15 residues. Trimming took 0 bases from V and 3 from J; bases not matched to a gene: 5. Germline V gene sequence: CDR1 SNHLY, CDR2 FYNNEI. CDR3 bases: TGTGCCAGCAGTGAAGCTCGACTAGCTGTCTACGAGCAGTACTTC. It translates to CASSEARLAVYEQYF.

CDR3 region: CASSARVGLAGGEQFF. In DNA form, the CDR3 reads TGTGCCAGCAGCGCACGCGTCGGACTAGCGGGTGGCGAGCAGTTCTTC. The rearrangement links TRBV7-3 to TRBJ2-1, with 11 bases fitting TRBD2. Germline V lookup: CDR1 SGHTA, CDR2 FQGTGA. V lost 5 bases to trimming and J lost 10 bases; unmatched junction nucleotides: 13. This CDR3 region has 16 residues.

The chain joins TRBV10-2 to TRBJ2-7; the match to TRBD1 covers 7 bases. From germline, CDR1 is WSHSY and CDR2 SAAADI. V shed 2 bases, J shed 5 bases, and the junction held 6 bases outside the gene matches. This CDR3 has 14 amino acids. This CDR3 is CASSEITGDDEQYF. CDR3 nucleotide sequence: TGCGCCAGCAGTGAGATCACAGGGGATGACGAGCAGTACTTC.

A remark on this clone: The junction shows a germline mismatch at one end, possibly a read error. The chain joins TRBV7-3 to TRBJ1-3; maybe TRBD1 (6 bases). The germline V gene encodes CDR1 SGHTA and CDR2 FQGTGA. CDR3 length equals 14 residues. Written as DNA, the CDR3 is TGTGCCAGCAGTAAAGGACAGACCTCGGGGCCTCTATTTTTT. As protein: CASSKGQTSGPLFF.

Only one count was recorded for this clone. The genes are TRBV6-5 and TRBJ1-1, with 7 nucleotides matching TRBD1. Trimming removed 5 bases from V and 4 bases from J; junction bases left unmatched: 10. Germline V gene lookup returns CDR1 MNHEY and CDR2 SVGAGI. The CDR3 contains 15 residues. The CDR3 DNA reads TGTGCCAGCAGTCCCAGACAGGGCCTAACCACTGAAGCTTTCTTT. This encodes CASSPRQGLTTEAFF.

The chain combines TRBV28 with TRBJ2-5; the D gene is possibly TRBD2 (6 bases). V shed 2 bases and J shed 8 bases, with 18 bases lying between them. This CDR3 region has 15 residues. Germline V gene sequence: CDR1 MDHEN, CDR2 SYDVKM. As DNA, the CDR3 is TGTGCCAGCAGTTTAGGAGGCGCGAGGGAGGAAACCCAGTACTTC. Encoded protein: CASSLGGAREETQYF.

A few counts support this clone. The genes are TRBV7-2 and TRBJ2-1, with 8 bases lining up with TRBD2. Germline loops: CDR1 SGHTA, CDR2 FQGNSA. Trimming removed 0 bases from V and 5 bases from J; junction bases left unmatched: 3. The CDR3 loop spans 15 amino acids. The CDR3 region is CASSLAGLADNEQFF. In DNA form, the CDR3 reads TGTGCCAGCAGCTTAGCCGGACTAGCCGACAATGAGCAGTTCTTC.

The CDR3 nucleotides read TGTGCCAGCAGCCCTTCAGGCTCTGGGGCCAACGTCCTGACTTTC. Translating it yields CASSPSGSGANVLTF. The rearrangement joins TRBV7-2 to TRBJ2-6; no reliable D call. The V end was cut by 5 bases, the J end by 0 bases, with 8 bases between. Germline V gene lookup returns CDR1 SGHTA and CDR2 FQGNSA. The CDR3 has 15 amino acids.

This chain links TRBV21-1 with TRBJ1-5. TRBV21-1 is reported as a pseudogene. The CDR3 runs 16 residues. CDR3 sequence: CASSKERAAGDQPQHF. DNA of the CDR3: TGTGCCAGCAGCAAAGAGAGGGCGGCGGGGGATCAGCCCCAGCATTTT.

J is TRBJ1-4 and V is TRBV5-8, with TRBD1 as a possible D gene (6 bases). The V end was cut by 2 bases, the J end by 4 bases, with 15 bases between. Germline assignment: CDR1 SGHTS and CDR2 YDEGEE. This CDR3 region has 16 residues. CDR3 sequence reads: CASSLRVGTNNEKLFF. For the CDR3, the DNA is TGTGCCAGCAGCTTAAGGGTCGGGACAAATAATGAAAAACTGTTTTTT.

This rearrangement joins TRBV3-1 (or the pseudogene TRBV3-2) to TRBJ1-2; TRBD1 might be the D (5 bases). Germline V gene data show CDR1 as LGHDT and CDR2 as YNNKEL (reference sequence). This CDR3 has 16 amino acids. V gave up 5 bases and J gave up 5 bases, with 21 bases separating them. The CDR3 spells CASSRTGPRLGYGYTF. CDR3 nucleotide sequence: TGTGCCAGCAGCAGAACAGGCCCTAGGCTGGGTTATGGCTACACCTTC.

The V call is TRBV5-4, the J call TRBJ2-2; D unclear. Germline loops: CDR1 SGHNT, CDR2 YYREEE (reference sequence). V lost 1 base, J lost 8 bases, and 6 bases lay in between. There are 12 residues in the CDR3. The CDR3 spells CASSLPEGELFF. CDR3 sequence (DNA): TGTGCCAGCAGCTTGCCGGAGGGGGAGCTGTTTTTT.

CDR3 DNA sequence: TGTGCCAGCAGTACTCTGGCGGGAGCGGGAGGGAAAAATGAGCAGTTCTTC. It translates to CASSTLAGAGGKNEQFF. The chain recombines TRBV28 with TRBJ2-1, with 10 positions matching TRBD2. CDR1 MDHEN and CDR2 SYDVKM come from the germline V gene. The CDR3 loop spans 17 amino acids. V lost 5 bases, J lost 7 bases, and 14 bases stayed unmatched.

The chain joins TRBV5-8 to TRBJ1-6; perhaps TRBD1 as D (6 bases). With 2 bases removed from V and 9 bases from J, the gap between germline ends came to 9 bases. Germline loops: CDR1 SGHTS, CDR2 YDEGEE. The CDR3 extends over 13 amino acids. CDR3 amino acids: CASSFRGISPLHF. CDR3 DNA sequence: TGTGCCAGCAGCTTTAGGGGGATTTCACCCCTCCACTTT.

V and J are TRBV19 and TRBJ2-7; a weak D match, TRBD1 (5 bases). The CDR3 length is 16 residues. V was cut by 6 bases and J by 5 bases, with 23 bases left in between. The germline V gene encodes CDR1 LNHDA and CDR2 SQIVND (reference sequence). CDR3 DNA: TGTGCCAGTAGCGACAAGGGGAAGCCGTGGAACCACGAGCAGTACTTC. Encoded protein: CASSDKGKPWNHEQYF.

This chain uses TRBV3-1 (or the pseudogene TRBV3-2) with TRBJ2-7, with 7 positions matching TRBD1. V trimming: 8 bases; J trimming: 1 base; junction bases outside the gene matches: 14. Germline values: CDR1 LGHDT, CDR2 YNNKEL (reference sequence). This CDR3 has 16 residues. CDR3 region: CASVTPSTGHSYEQYF. The DNA of the CDR3 is TGTGCCAGCGTAACCCCTTCGACAGGGCATTCCTACGAGCAGTACTTC.

The chain is built from TRBV7-2 and TRBJ1-5, with D unresolved. CDR3 size: 13 residues. Germline V gene lookup returns CDR1 SGHTA and CDR2 FQGNSA. The V end lost 5 bases, the J end lost 0 bases, and 5 bases lay between the germline ends. The CDR3 nucleotides read TGTGCCAGCAGCGCGGGTAGCAATCAGCCCCAGCATTTT. Its translation is CASSAGSNQPQHF.

The rearrangement joins TRBV28 to TRBJ1-1; D is perhaps TRBD1 (5 bases). The CDR3 is 14 residues long. Germline loops: CDR1 MDHEN, CDR2 SYDVKM. The V gene lost 2 bases and the J gene lost 1 base, with 8 bases spanning the gap. The CDR3 DNA follows: TGTGCCAGCAGTTTACAGGGCCGGAACACTGAAGCTTTCTTT. Translating gives CASSLQGRNTEAFF. The variable domain in full, with the rest retrieved from reference TRBV28 and TRBJ1-1, is DVKVTQSSRYLVKRTGEKVFLECVQDMDHENMFWYRQDPGLGLRLIYFSYDVKMKEKGDIPEGYSVSREKKERFSLILESASTNQTSMYLCASSLQGRNTEAFFGQGTRLTVV.

The rearrangement links TRBV2 to TRBJ2-1, with TRBD2 matching over 8 bases. Germline-derived CDR1 and CDR2 are SNHLY and FYNNEI. The junction had 10 bases not matched to a gene; V was cut back by 10 bases and J by 5 bases. The CDR3 is 14 residues long. As DNA, the CDR3 is TGTGCCACCCATGGGCTAGCGGGCCACAATGAGCAGTTCTTC. It yields the protein CATHGLAGHNEQFF.

V is TRBV24-1 and J is TRBJ2-5; 15 bases match TRBD2. CDR1 is KGHDR and CDR2 is SFDVKD in the germline V gene. Trimming removed 4 bases from V and 4 bases from J; junction bases left unmatched: 9. This CDR3 region has 18 residues. The CDR3 DNA follows: TGTGCCACCAGTGAGCCCCGGACTAGCGGGAGGGCCGCAGAGACCCAGTACTTC. It codes for CATSEPRTSGRAAETQYF.

The chain is built from TRBV28 and TRBJ2-1; 10 nucleotides agree with TRBD2. The V segment lost 6 bases and the J segment 10 bases; nucleotides outside the gene matches: 15. Germline CDR1 is MDHEN and CDR2 is SYDVKM. The CDR3 extends over 16 amino acids. This CDR3 is CASSRRAGGFNQEQFF. CDR3 in DNA: TGTGCCAGCAGCCGGAGAGCGGGAGGGTTTAATCAAGAGCAGTTCTTC.